The present TCR beta chain was sequenced within a study of blood T cell repertoires in COVID-19. Per the study methods: The authors estimated nucleated cell counts from reference gene primer amplification. Generated by immunoSEQ multiplex PCR, the TCRdb table keeps only in-frame clones and is missing some. That table is the source of V, J and clone size, and D and trimming were worked out from the DNA. The data hold around 100,000 clones, with 90% observed a single time. From germline, CDR1 is MNHEY and CDR2 SVGEGT. The CDR3 length is 15 residues. Trimming stripped 4 bases from V and 11 bases from J, with 20 bases between.

The clonotype originates from a man aged 50-60 years with acute or convalescent COVID-19. The chain uses TRBV6-2 or TRBV6-3 and TRBJ1-4; D uncertain. The sample taken for sequencing was peripheral blood. For the CDR3, the DNA is TGTGCCAGCAGTTTGTCAACCGGGAACCTGGGGAAACTGTTTTTT. As protein: CASSLSTGNLGKLFF.